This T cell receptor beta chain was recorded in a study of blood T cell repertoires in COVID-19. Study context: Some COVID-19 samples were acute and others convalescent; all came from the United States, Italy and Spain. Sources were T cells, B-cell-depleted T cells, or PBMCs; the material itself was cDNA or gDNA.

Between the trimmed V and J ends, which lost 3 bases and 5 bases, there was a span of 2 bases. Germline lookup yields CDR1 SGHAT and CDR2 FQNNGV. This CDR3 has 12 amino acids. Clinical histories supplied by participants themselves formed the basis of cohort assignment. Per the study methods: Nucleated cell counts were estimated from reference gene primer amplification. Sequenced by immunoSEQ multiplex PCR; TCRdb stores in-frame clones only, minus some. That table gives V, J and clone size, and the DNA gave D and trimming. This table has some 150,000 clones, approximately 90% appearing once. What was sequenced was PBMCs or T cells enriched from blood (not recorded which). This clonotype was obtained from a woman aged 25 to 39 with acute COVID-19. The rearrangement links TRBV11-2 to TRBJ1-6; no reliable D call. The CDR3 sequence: CASSFNNSPLHF. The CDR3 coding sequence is TGTGCCAGCAGCTTTAATAATTCACCCCTCCACTTT.